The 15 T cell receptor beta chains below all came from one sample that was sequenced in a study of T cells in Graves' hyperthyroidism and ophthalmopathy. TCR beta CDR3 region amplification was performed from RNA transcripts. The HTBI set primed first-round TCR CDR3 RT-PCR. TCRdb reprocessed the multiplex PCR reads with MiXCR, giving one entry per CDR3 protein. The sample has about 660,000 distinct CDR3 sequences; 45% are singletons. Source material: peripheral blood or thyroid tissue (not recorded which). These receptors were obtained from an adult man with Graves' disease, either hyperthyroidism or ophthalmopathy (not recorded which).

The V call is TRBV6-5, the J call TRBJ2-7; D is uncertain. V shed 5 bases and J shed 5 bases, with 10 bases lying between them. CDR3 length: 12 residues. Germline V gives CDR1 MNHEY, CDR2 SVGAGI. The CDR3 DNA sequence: TGTGCCAGCAGTGGTAACCCGGACGAGCAGTACTTC. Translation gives CASSGNPDEQYF.

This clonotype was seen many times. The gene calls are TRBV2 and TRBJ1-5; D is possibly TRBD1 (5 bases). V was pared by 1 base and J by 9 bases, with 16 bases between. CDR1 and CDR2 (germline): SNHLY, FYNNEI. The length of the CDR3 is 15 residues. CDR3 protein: CASSEGPTAAWPQHF. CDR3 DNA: TGTGCCAGCAGTGAAGGACCGACAGCCGCATGGCCCCAGCATTTT.

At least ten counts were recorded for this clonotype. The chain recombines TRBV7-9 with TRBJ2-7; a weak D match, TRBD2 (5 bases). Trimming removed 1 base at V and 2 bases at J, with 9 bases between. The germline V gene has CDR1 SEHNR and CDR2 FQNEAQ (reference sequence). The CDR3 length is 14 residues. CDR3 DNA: TGTGCCAGCAGCTTAGTACGGGATACCTACGAGCAGTACTTC. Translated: CASSLVRDTYEQYF.

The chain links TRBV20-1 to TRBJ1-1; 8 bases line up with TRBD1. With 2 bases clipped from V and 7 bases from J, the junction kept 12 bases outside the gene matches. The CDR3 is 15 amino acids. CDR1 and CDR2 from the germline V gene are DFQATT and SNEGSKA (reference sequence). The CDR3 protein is CSARSGGRTGIEAFF. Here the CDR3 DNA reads TGCAGTGCTAGATCAGGGGGAAGGACAGGGATTGAAGCTTTCTTT.

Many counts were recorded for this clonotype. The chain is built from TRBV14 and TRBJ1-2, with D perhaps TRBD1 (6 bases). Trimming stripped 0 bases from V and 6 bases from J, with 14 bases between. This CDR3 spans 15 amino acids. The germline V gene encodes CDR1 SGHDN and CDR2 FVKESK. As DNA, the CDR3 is TGTGCCAGCAGCCAAGATCTGGGGGCGCTTAATGGCTACACCTTC. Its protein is CASSQDLGALNGYTF.

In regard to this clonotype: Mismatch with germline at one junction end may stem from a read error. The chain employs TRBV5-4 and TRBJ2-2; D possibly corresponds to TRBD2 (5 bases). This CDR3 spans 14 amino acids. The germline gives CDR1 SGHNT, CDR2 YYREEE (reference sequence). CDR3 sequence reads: CASSLVGFTGKLFF. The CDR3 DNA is TGTGCCAGCAGCTTGGTTGGCTTCACCGGGAAGCTGTTTTTT.

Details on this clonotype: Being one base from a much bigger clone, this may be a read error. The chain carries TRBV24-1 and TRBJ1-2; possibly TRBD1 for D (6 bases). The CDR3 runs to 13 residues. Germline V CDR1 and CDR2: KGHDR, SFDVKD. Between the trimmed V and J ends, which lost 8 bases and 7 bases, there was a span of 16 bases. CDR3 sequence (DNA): TGTGCCACCAATGACTACAGGGAGATTGGCTACACCTTC. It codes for CATNDYREIGYTF.

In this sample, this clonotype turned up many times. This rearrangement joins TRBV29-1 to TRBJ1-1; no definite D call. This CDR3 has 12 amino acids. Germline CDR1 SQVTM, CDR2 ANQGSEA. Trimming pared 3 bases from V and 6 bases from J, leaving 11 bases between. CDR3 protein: CSVEELSAEAFF. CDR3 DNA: TGCAGCGTTGAGGAGCTAAGCGCTGAAGCTTTCTTT.

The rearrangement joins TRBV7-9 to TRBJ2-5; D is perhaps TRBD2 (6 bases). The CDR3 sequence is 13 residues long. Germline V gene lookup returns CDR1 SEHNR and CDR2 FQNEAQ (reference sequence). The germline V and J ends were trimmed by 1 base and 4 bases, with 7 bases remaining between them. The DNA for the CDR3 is TGTGCCAGCAGCTTAGGGGAGGCAGAGACCCAGTACTTC. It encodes CASSLGEAETQYF.

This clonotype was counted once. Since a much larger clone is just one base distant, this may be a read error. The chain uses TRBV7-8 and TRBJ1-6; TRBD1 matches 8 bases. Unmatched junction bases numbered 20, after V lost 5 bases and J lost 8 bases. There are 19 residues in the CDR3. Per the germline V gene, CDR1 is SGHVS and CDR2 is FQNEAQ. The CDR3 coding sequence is TGTGCCAGCAGCCCCTTCCCTCCTGGACAGGGAACCTACGATTCACCCCTCCACTTT. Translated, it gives CASSPFPPGQGTYDSPLHF.

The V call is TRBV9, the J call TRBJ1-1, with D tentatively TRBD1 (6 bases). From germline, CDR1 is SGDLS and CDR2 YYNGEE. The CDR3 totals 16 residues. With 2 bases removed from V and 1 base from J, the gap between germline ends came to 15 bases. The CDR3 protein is CASSVTGSSENTEAFF. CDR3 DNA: TGTGCCAGCAGCGTCACAGGGTCCTCCGAGAACACTGAAGCTTTCTTT.

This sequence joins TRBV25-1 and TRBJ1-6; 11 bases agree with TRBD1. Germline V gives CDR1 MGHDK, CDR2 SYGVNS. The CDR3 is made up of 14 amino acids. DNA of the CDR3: TGTGCTAGGACAGGGGGCGGACAGGGATCACCCCTCCACTTT. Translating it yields CARTGGGQGSPLHF.

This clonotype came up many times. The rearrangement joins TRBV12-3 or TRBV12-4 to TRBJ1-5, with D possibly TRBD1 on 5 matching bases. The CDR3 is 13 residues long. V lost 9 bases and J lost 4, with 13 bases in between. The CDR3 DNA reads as TGTGCCAGTAGCCAAGACAGAAATCAGCCCCAGCATTTT. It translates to CASSQDRNQPQHF.

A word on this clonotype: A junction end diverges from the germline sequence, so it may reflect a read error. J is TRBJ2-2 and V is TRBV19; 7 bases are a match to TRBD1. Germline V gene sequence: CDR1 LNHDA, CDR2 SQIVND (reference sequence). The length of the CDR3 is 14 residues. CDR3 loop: CTSNPGGNTGELFF. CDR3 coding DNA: TGTACCAGCAACCCAGGGGGGAACACCGGGGAGCTGTTTTTT.

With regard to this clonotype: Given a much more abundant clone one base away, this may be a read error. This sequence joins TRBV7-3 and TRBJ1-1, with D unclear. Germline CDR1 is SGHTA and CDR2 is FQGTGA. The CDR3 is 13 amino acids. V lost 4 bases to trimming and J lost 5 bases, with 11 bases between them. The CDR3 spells CASSSDSETEAFF. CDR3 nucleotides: TGTGCCAGCAGCTCCGACTCCGAAACTGAAGCTTTCTTT.